The 15 T cell receptor beta chains in this list originate from one sample, sequenced in a study of cytomegalovirus exposure and HLA in healthy donors. PCR was performed using 60 Vbeta and 13 Jbeta primers. Clones were sequenced by immunoSEQ multiplex PCR, and TCRdb holds only the in-frame ones, with some missing. The table has some 110,000 clones, about four fifths seen once; the top ten hold around 1.3%. The sequencing sample was made of PBMCs. The receptor source for this set is a man between 35 and 55 years old in good health and CMV-seronegative.

The rearrangement links TRBV2 to TRBJ2-7, with D possibly TRBD1 on 7 matching bases. Germline V lookup: CDR1 SNHLY, CDR2 FYNNEI. The CDR3 has 12 residues. Trimming removed 7 bases from V and 6 bases from J, with 13 bases in between. For the CDR3, the DNA is TGTGCCAGCACGGAGGGGGCACGCGAGCAGTACTTC. It translates to CASTEGAREQYF.

The gene calls are TRBV11-1 and TRBJ2-5, with 7 bases identical to TRBD1. The V and J ends lost 1 base and 4 bases, in that order; junction bases with no gene match: 6. The CDR3 is 15 amino acids. CDR1 and CDR2 (germline): SGHAT, FQDESV (reference sequence). The CDR3 nucleotides are TGTGCCAGCAGCTTAGGACAGGGCAGGCTAGAGACCCAGTACTTC. It encodes CASSLGQGRLETQYF.

The chain employs TRBV2 and TRBJ1-2, with 7 bases that match TRBD1. The trim removed 6 bases at V and 7 bases at J, leaving 14 bases unmatched. The CDR3 has 15 amino acids. Germline-derived CDR1 and CDR2 are SNHLY and FYNNEI. In nucleotides, the CDR3 is TGTGCCAGCAGACAGTCCGGGACAGCTCTTTTTGGCTACACCTTC. The encoded protein is CASRQSGTALFGYTF.

This chain uses TRBV27 with TRBJ1-2; D possibly corresponds to TRBD1 (5 bases). V gave up 2 bases and J gave up 1 base, with 8 bases separating them. The CDR3 contains 14 residues. CDR1 MNHEY and CDR2 SMNVEV come from the germline V gene (reference sequence). The CDR3 DNA is TGTGCCAGCAGTTTAGGGCAGGGTAACTATGGCTACACCTTC. Amino acids: CASSLGQGNYGYTF.

The chain employs TRBV6-5 and TRBJ2-7; 10 bases fit TRBD1. Unmatched junction bases numbered 0, after V lost 2 bases and J lost 2 bases. The CDR3 is 14 amino acids. The germline gives CDR1 MNHEY, CDR2 SVGAGI. This CDR3 is CASSYDRGPYEQYF. The CDR3 nucleotides read TGTGCCAGCAGTTACGACAGGGGGCCCTACGAGCAGTACTTC.

Only a few counts were recorded for this clone. The chain carries TRBV13 and TRBJ2-1; a weak D match, TRBD2 (5 bases). V was trimmed by 5 bases and J by 3 bases, leaving 20 bases between them. Germline CDR1 and CDR2: PRHDT and FYEKMQ (reference sequence). There are 17 residues in the CDR3. The CDR3: CASSLTTGLAGYNEQFF. As DNA, the CDR3 is TGTGCCAGCAGCCTAACGACCGGGCTAGCAGGCTACAATGAGCAGTTCTTC.

This clone was seen a single time. The gene calls are TRBV18 and TRBJ2-7; the D gene is possibly TRBD1 (6 bases). Trimming removed 6 bases at V and 4 bases at J, with 16 bases between. This CDR3 has 14 amino acids. CDR1 is KGHSH, CDR2 LQKENI, per germline. The CDR3 bases are TGTGCCAGCTCGCACAGGGATCAAGTGTACGAGCAGTACTTC. Its translation: CASSHRDQVYEQYF.

This rearrangement joins TRBV19 to TRBJ1-2; D might be TRBD1 (6 bases). The V gene's germline CDR1 is LNHDA and CDR2 SQIVND (reference sequence). The CDR3 length is 16 residues. V lost 7 bases to trimming and J lost 4 bases, with 22 bases between them. CDR3 residues: CASIPGGGGGPYGYTF. The CDR3 DNA follows: TGTGCCAGTATCCCCGGGGGCGGGGGAGGCCCCTATGGCTACACCTTC.

This chain joins TRBV12-5 and TRBJ1-5; TRBD1 matches 8 bases. Germline V lookup: CDR1 LGHNT, CDR2 FRNRAP. J lost 0 bases, V lost 6 bases, and 22 bases had no gene match. The CDR3 consists of 21 residues. The CDR3: CASGRSYSGTGLLISNQPQHF. The CDR3 region has the DNA TGTGCTAGTGGCCGATCCTATTCCGGGACAGGTTTACTCATTAGCAATCAGCCCCAGCATTTT.

Regarding this clone: Other DNA variants within this sample encode the same CDR3. The gene calls are TRBV5-6 and TRBJ1-5, with D possibly TRBD1 on 5 matching bases. Germline loops: CDR1 SGHDT, CDR2 YYEEEE. V was pared by 2 bases and J by 1 base, with 10 bases between. The CDR3 totals 15 residues. The CDR3 protein is CASSLRGLSNQPQHF. The CDR3 DNA reads TGTGCCAGCAGCTTAAGGGGACTGAGCAATCAGCCCCAGCATTTT. Full variable domain (outside the CDR3, taken from reference TRBV5-6 and TRBJ1-5): DAGVTQSPTHLIKTRGQQVTLRCSPKSGHDTVSWYQQALGQGPQFIFQYYEEEERQRGNFPDRFSGHQFPNYSSELNVNALLLGDSALYLCASSLRGLSNQPQHFGDGTRLSIL.

This chain uses TRBV5-4 with TRBJ2-7; 7 nucleotides match TRBD1. CDR3 length equals 13 residues. Germline V lookup: CDR1 SGHNT, CDR2 YYREEE (reference sequence). Losses at the gene ends were 4 bases for V and 7 bases for J; bases not matched to a gene: 8. CDR3 region: CASSDGTALEQYF. The CDR3 DNA sequence: TGTGCCAGCAGCGATGGGACAGCCTTGGAGCAGTACTTC.

The CDR3 bases are TGTGCCAGCAGCAAATTCGGGGGTGGATTTTTGGAGACCCAGTACTTC. Its translation: CASSKFGGGFLETQYF. The chain employs TRBV7-9 and TRBJ2-5, with a tentative D call TRBD2 (6 bases). CDR3 length: 16 amino acids. Germline loops: CDR1 SEHNR, CDR2 FQNEAQ (reference sequence). Trimming stripped 5 bases from V and 5 bases from J, with 21 bases between. Full variable domain (remainder filled in from reference TRBV7-9 and TRBJ2-5): DTGVSQNPRHKITKRGQNVTFRCDPISEHNRLYWYRQTLGQGPEFLTYFQNEAQLEKSRLLSDRFSAERPKGSFSTLEIQRTEQGDSAMYLCASSKFGGGFLETQYFGPGTRLLVL.

CDR3 nucleotides: TGTGCCAGCAGCCATTATCGCGGGGGTTCTACTTACAATGAGCAGTTCTTC. Protein: CASSHYRGGSTYNEQFF. V gene TRBV27 combines with J gene TRBJ2-1, with 7 bases lining up with TRBD2. Germline CDR1 reads MNHEY; CDR2 reads SMNVEV (reference sequence). V lost 6 bases to trimming and J lost 4 bases; unmatched junction nucleotides: 15. The CDR3 is 17 amino acids.

The V gene is TRBV5-1, the J gene TRBJ1-4; TRBD1 is a possible D gene (5 bases). The ends were cut back, 0 bases at V and 2 bases at J, with 8 bases in the middle. The CDR3 length is 15 residues. Germline CDR1 is SGHRS and CDR2 is YFSETQ. The CDR3 is CASSLAGGTNEKLFF. For the CDR3, the DNA is TGCGCCAGCAGCTTGGCCGGGGGGACTAATGAAAAACTGTTTTTT.

The rearrangement links TRBV19 to TRBJ2-5, with D uncertain. Trimming stripped 4 bases from V and 4 bases from J, with 4 bases between. The CDR3 is made up of 11 amino acids. CDR1 is LNHDA and CDR2 is SQIVND in the germline V gene (reference sequence). CDR3 sequence: CASSTRETQYF. The DNA for the CDR3 is TGTGCCAGTAGTACTAGAGAGACCCAGTACTTC.